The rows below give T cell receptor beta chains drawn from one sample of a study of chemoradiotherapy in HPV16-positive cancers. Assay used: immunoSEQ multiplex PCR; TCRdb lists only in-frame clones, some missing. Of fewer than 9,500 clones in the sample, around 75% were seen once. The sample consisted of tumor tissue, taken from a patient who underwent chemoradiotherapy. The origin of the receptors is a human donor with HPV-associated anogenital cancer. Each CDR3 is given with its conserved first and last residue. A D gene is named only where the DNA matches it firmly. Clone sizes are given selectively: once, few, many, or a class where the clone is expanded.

CDR3aa: CASSLTTTYTEAFF; CDR3nt: TGTGCCAGCAGCTTAACGACTACCTACACTGAAGCTTTCTTT; v_gene: TRBV7-2; abundance: -; d_gene: -; j_gene: TRBJ1-1
CDR3aa: CASSLWGLAGPGGELFF; CDR3nt: TGCGCCAGCAGCTTGTGGGGGCTAGCGGGGCCTGGAGGGGAGCTGTTTTTT; v_gene: TRBV5-1; abundance: -; d_gene: TRBD2; j_gene: TRBJ2-2
CDR3aa: CASSRSGGAETQYF; CDR3nt: TGTGCCAGCAGTCGTAGCGGGGGGGCCGAGACCCAGTACTTC; v_gene: TRBV28; abundance: -; d_gene: TRBD2; j_gene: TRBJ2-5
CDR3aa: CASSGDGYGYTF; CDR3nt: TGTGCCAGCAGCGGAGATGGCTATGGCTACACCTTC; v_gene: TRBV9; abundance: -; d_gene: -; j_gene: TRBJ1-2
CDR3aa: CASSLAPDTEAFF; CDR3nt: TGTGCCAGCAGCTTAGCGCCGGACACTGAAGCTTTCTTT; v_gene: TRBV7-9; abundance: -; d_gene: -; j_gene: TRBJ1-1
CDR3aa: CASNNADRESNQPQHF; CDR3nt: TGTGCCAGCAACAATGCGGACAGGGAAAGCAATCAGCCCCAGCATTTT; v_gene: TRBV9; abundance: -; d_gene: TRBD1; j_gene: TRBJ1-5
CDR3aa: CASSQRDRGYEQYF; CDR3nt: TGCGCCAGCAGTCAACGGGACAGGGGGTACGAGCAGTACTTC; v_gene: TRBV23-1; abundance: -; d_gene: TRBD1; j_gene: TRBJ2-7
CDR3aa: CASSPTTDGAYGYTF; CDR3nt: TGTGCCAGCAGCCCGACGACAGATGGGGCCTATGGCTACACCTTC; v_gene: TRBV9; abundance: -; d_gene: -; j_gene: TRBJ1-2
CDR3aa: CASRTRQTYGYTF; CDR3nt: TGTGCCAGCAGAACTAGACAGACGTATGGCTACACCTTC; v_gene: TRBV28; abundance: few; d_gene: -; j_gene: TRBJ1-2
CDR3aa: CASRSTGQGFNEKLFF; CDR3nt: TGTGCCAGCAGATCGACCGGACAGGGATTTAATGAAAAACTGTTTTTT; v_gene: TRBV7-2; abundance: -; d_gene: TRBD1; j_gene: TRBJ1-4
CDR3aa: CASSYKAELYNEQFF; CDR3nt: TGTGCCAGCAGTTACAAAGCTGAACTTTACAATGAGCAGTTCTTC; v_gene: TRBV6-5; abundance: -; d_gene: -; j_gene: TRBJ2-1
CDR3aa: CASSLQGLVYGYTF; CDR3nt: TGTGCCAGCAGCTTACAGGGTCTCGTCTATGGCTACACCTTC; v_gene: TRBV5-5; abundance: -; d_gene: -; j_gene: TRBJ1-2
CDR3aa: CASSHQGVGKNIQYF; CDR3nt: TGTGCCAGCAGCCACCAAGGGGTGGGCAAAAACATTCAGTACTTC; v_gene: TRBV5-6; abundance: -; d_gene: -; j_gene: TRBJ2-4
CDR3aa: CASSPDHLVEGYTF; CDR3nt: TGTGCCAGCAGTCCGGACCACTTGGTGGAAGGCTACACCTTC; v_gene: TRBV2; abundance: -; d_gene: -; j_gene: TRBJ1-2
CDR3aa: CASSVGTGSYNEQFF; CDR3nt: TGCGCCAGCAGCGTCGGGACAGGGTCCTACAATGAGCAGTTCTTC; v_gene: TRBV5-1; abundance: -; d_gene: TRBD1; j_gene: TRBJ2-1
CDR3aa: CASSLGGNSYEQYF; CDR3nt: TGTGCCAGCAGCTTGGGAGGTAACTCCTACGAGCAGTACTTC; v_gene: TRBV5-4; abundance: -; d_gene: -; j_gene: TRBJ2-7
CDR3aa: CASSSDSLSTEAFF; CDR3nt: TGTGCCAGCAGCTCCGACAGCCTCAGCACTGAAGCTTTCTTT; v_gene: TRBV6-5; abundance: -; d_gene: -; j_gene: TRBJ1-1
CDR3aa: CASSAHRTPDEKLFF; CDR3nt: TGTGCCAGCAGTGCCCACAGGACCCCCGATGAAAAACTGTTTTTT; v_gene: TRBV25-1; abundance: -; d_gene: -; j_gene: TRBJ1-4
CDR3aa: CASSPTGDRFEKLFF; CDR3nt: TGTGCCAGCAGCCCCACGGGTGACCGCTTTGAAAAACTGTTTTTT; v_gene: TRBV7-2; abundance: -; d_gene: -; j_gene: TRBJ1-4
CDR3aa: CASSLLLGTGDEKLFF; CDR3nt: TGTGCCAGCAGCTTACTACTAGGGACAGGGGATGAAAAACTGTTTTTT; v_gene: TRBV7-9; abundance: -; d_gene: TRBD1; j_gene: TRBJ1-4
CDR3aa: CASIGTTYGYTF; CDR3nt: TGTGCCAGCATCGGGACGACCTATGGCTACACCTTC; v_gene: TRBV28; abundance: -; d_gene: -; j_gene: TRBJ1-2
CDR3aa: CASSDGLAGGLEQFF; CDR3nt: TGTGCCAGCAGCGATGGACTAGCGGGGGGCCTGGAGCAGTTCTTC; v_gene: TRBV7-3; abundance: -; d_gene: TRBD2; j_gene: TRBJ2-1
CDR3aa: CASSPTSFTDTQYF; CDR3nt: TGTGCCAGCAGCCCGACTAGCTTCACAGATACGCAGTATTTT; v_gene: TRBV7-2; abundance: few; d_gene: TRBD2; j_gene: TRBJ2-3
CDR3aa: CASSLQEAQPQHF; CDR3nt: TGTGCCAGTAGCTTACAAGAGGCTCAGCCCCAGCATTTT; v_gene: TRBV19; abundance: -; d_gene: -; j_gene: TRBJ1-5
CDR3aa: CASSQDRAADTQYF; CDR3nt: TGCGCCAGCAGCCAAGACAGAGCGGCAGATACGCAGTATTTT; v_gene: TRBV4-3; abundance: -; d_gene: -; j_gene: TRBJ2-3
CDR3aa: CASSLDRHGYTF; CDR3nt: TGTGCCAGCAGCCTGGACAGACATGGCTACACCTTC; v_gene: TRBV11-2; abundance: -; d_gene: -; j_gene: TRBJ1-2
CDR3aa: CASSKGQGEANVLTF; CDR3nt: TGCGCCAGCAGCAAAGGACAGGGCGAGGCCAACGTCCTGACTTTC; v_gene: TRBV4-3; abundance: -; d_gene: TRBD1; j_gene: TRBJ2-6
CDR3aa: CASSPGSGGYEQYF; CDR3nt: TGTGCCAGCTCACCGGGGTCGGGCGGCTACGAGCAGTACTTC; v_gene: TRBV18; abundance: once; d_gene: -; j_gene: TRBJ2-7
CDR3aa: CASSKSSYEQYF; CDR3nt: TGTGCCAGCAGCAAGAGCTCCTACGAGCAGTACTTC; v_gene: TRBV9; abundance: -; d_gene: -; j_gene: TRBJ2-7
CDR3aa: CASSIGGAGPYTGELFF; CDR3nt: TGTGCCAGCAGCATAGGGGGGGCCGGTCCTTACACCGGGGAGCTGTTTTTT; v_gene: TRBV11-3; abundance: -; d_gene: -; j_gene: TRBJ2-2
CDR3aa: CAWRPRALTREKLFF; CDR3nt: TGTGCCTGGAGACCCCGGGCCCTTACCCGGGAAAAACTGTTTTTT; v_gene: TRBV30; abundance: -; d_gene: -; j_gene: TRBJ1-4
CDR3aa: CASTEGELAYTGELFF; CDR3nt: TGTGCCAGCACCGAAGGAGAACTAGCCTACACCGGGGAGCTGTTTTTT; v_gene: TRBV25-1; abundance: -; d_gene: -; j_gene: TRBJ2-2
CDR3aa: CAIRSNRDLYEQYF; CDR3nt: TGTGCCATCAGGAGCAACCGGGACCTTTACGAGCAGTACTTC; v_gene: TRBV10-3; abundance: -; d_gene: -; j_gene: TRBJ2-7
CDR3aa: CASSLAAFTYEQYF; CDR3nt: TGTGCCAGCAGCTTAGCGGCCTTTACCTACGAGCAGTACTTC; v_gene: TRBV7-2; abundance: -; d_gene: -; j_gene: TRBJ2-7
CDR3aa: CASSVGAGLNTEAFF; CDR3nt: TGTGCCAGCAGCGTAGGGGCAGGGTTGAACACTGAAGCTTTCTTT; v_gene: TRBV9; abundance: -; d_gene: -; j_gene: TRBJ1-1
CDR3aa: CATLALTGVGNQPQHF; CDR3nt: TGTGCCACCCTAGCCCTGACAGGGGTGGGCAATCAGCCCCAGCATTTT; v_gene: TRBV28; abundance: few; d_gene: TRBD1; j_gene: TRBJ1-5
CDR3aa: CASSLNRGRSAEQYF; CDR3nt: TGTGCCAGCAGCCTCAACAGGGGGCGGAGTGCCGAGCAGTACTTC; v_gene: TRBV7-2; abundance: -; d_gene: TRBD1; j_gene: TRBJ2-7
CDR3aa: CASSWTGDTEAFF; CDR3nt: TGCGCCAGCAGTTGGACAGGTGACACTGAAGCTTTCTTT; v_gene: TRBV5-1; abundance: -; d_gene: TRBD1; j_gene: TRBJ1-1
CDR3aa: CASYFTGAQPQHF; CDR3nt: TGTGCCAGCTACTTTACAGGGGCTCAGCCCCAGCATTTT; v_gene: TRBV11-1; abundance: once; d_gene: TRBD1; j_gene: TRBJ1-5
CDR3aa: CASSLSSGLNTEAFF; CDR3nt: TGTGCCAGCAGCTTATCGTCAGGGTTGAACACTGAAGCTTTCTTT; v_gene: TRBV11-2; abundance: -; d_gene: -; j_gene: TRBJ1-1
CDR3aa: CASSEHRGVYQPQHF; CDR3nt: TGCGCCAGCAGTGAGCACAGGGGCGTCTATCAGCCCCAGCATTTT; v_gene: TRBV10-2; abundance: few; d_gene: TRBD1; j_gene: TRBJ1-5
CDR3aa: CASSKEWIGTPDTQYF; CDR3nt: TGTGCCAGCAGCAAAGAGTGGATAGGAACCCCGGATACGCAGTATTTT; v_gene: TRBV21-1; abundance: -; d_gene: -; j_gene: TRBJ2-3
CDR3aa: CASSLGGADTQYF; CDR3nt: TGTGCCAGCAGCTTAGGAGGCGCAGATACGCAGTATTTT; v_gene: TRBV7-9; abundance: -; d_gene: -; j_gene: TRBJ2-3
CDR3aa: CASSLEGGSLEAFF; CDR3nt: TGTGCCAGCAGCTTGGAGGGGGGGAGTCTTGAAGCTTTCTTT; v_gene: TRBV5-5; abundance: -; d_gene: -; j_gene: TRBJ1-1
CDR3aa: CASSPYGRTYEQYF; CDR3nt: TGTGCCAGCAGTCCCTATGGGCGGACCTACGAGCAGTACTTC; v_gene: TRBV27; abundance: -; d_gene: -; j_gene: TRBJ2-7
CDR3aa: CAISPGQGAGGNQPQHF; CDR3nt: TGTGCCATCAGCCCGGGACAGGGGGCAGGCGGCAATCAGCCCCAGCATTTT; v_gene: TRBV10-3; abundance: few; d_gene: TRBD1; j_gene: TRBJ1-5
CDR3aa: CSVLASGGRTDTQYF; CDR3nt: TGCAGCGTTCTCGCGTCGGGGGGGCGCACAGATACGCAGTATTTT; v_gene: TRBV29-1; abundance: -; d_gene: TRBD2; j_gene: TRBJ2-3
CDR3aa: CSVEMTAISYGYTF; CDR3nt: TGCAGCGTTGAGATGACAGCAATTTCCTATGGCTACACCTTC; v_gene: TRBV29-1; abundance: -; d_gene: -; j_gene: TRBJ1-2
CDR3aa: CASSLLVGGQKETQYF; CDR3nt: TGCGCCAGCAGCTTACTAGTTGGGGGGCAGAAGGAGACCCAGTACTTC; v_gene: TRBV5-1; abundance: -; d_gene: -; j_gene: TRBJ2-5
CDR3aa: CASSPGTSGPRGYTGELFF; CDR3nt: TGTGCCAGCAGCCCGGGGACTAGCGGGCCGAGGGGTTACACCGGGGAGCTGTTTTTT; v_gene: TRBV5-4; abundance: few; d_gene: TRBD2; j_gene: TRBJ2-2